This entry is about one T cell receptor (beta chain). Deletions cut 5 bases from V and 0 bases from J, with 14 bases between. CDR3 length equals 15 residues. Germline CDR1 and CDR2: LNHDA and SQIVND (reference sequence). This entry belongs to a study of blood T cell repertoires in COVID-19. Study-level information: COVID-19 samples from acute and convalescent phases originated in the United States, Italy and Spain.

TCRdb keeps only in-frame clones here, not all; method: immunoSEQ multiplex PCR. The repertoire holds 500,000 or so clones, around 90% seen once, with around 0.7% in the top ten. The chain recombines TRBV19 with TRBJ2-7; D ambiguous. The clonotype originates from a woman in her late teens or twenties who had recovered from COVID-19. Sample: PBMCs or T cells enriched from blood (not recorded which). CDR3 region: CASSSSPRNSYEQYF. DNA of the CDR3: TGTGCCAGTAGTTCGAGCCCGCGTAACTCCTACGAGCAGTACTTC. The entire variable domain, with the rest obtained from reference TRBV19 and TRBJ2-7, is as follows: DGGITQSPKYLFRKEGQNVTLSCEQNLNHDAMYWYRQDPGQGLRLIYYSQIVNDFQKGDIAEGYSVSREKKESFPLTVTSAQKNPTAFYLCASSSSPRNSYEQYFGPGTRLTVT.